The 23 T cell receptor beta chains below were found in one sample sequenced in a study of PD-L1 blockade in urothelial cancer. This table comes from immunoSEQ multiplex PCR, and its TCRdb copy is limited to in-frame clones, with some not included. The sample records fewer than 130,000 clones, over 75% being singletons. The specimen was PBMCs, collected around atezolizumab (anti-PD-L1) treatment. The receptor set was obtained from a man aged 45-65 years with urothelial cancer.

This clone was recorded many times. The rearrangement links TRBV30 to TRBJ1-4; 7 positions agree with TRBD1. Germline V gene sequence: CDR1 GTSNPN, CDR2 SVGIG (reference sequence). The CDR3 covers 14 residues. V lost 2 bases and J lost 12; bases outside the gene matches: 12. The CDR3 protein is CAWSLGTVGGELFF. The DNA of the CDR3 is TGTGCCTGGAGTCTCGGGACAGTTGGTGGGGAACTGTTTTTT. Filled out from reference TRBV30 and TRBJ1-4, the complete variable domain reads SQTIHQWPATLVQPVGSPLSLECTVEGTSNPNLYWYRQAAGRGLQLLFYSVGIGQISSEVPQNLSASRPQDRQFILSSKKLLLSDSGFYLCAWSLGTVGGELFFGSGTQLSVL.

The chain joins TRBV28 to TRBJ1-1; 7 nucleotides align to TRBD1. Looked up from germline, CDR1 is MDHEN and CDR2 is SYDVKM. The V segment lost 7 bases and the J segment 5 bases; nucleotides outside the gene matches: 10. The CDR3 contains 14 residues. In DNA, the CDR3 is TGTGCCAGCACGGGACAGCGGGCTAGGACTGAAGCTTTCTTT. This codes for CASTGQRARTEAFF.

The V and J genes are TRBV5-4 and TRBJ2-1; D possibly corresponds to TRBD1 (8 bases). CDR1 is SGHNT and CDR2 is YYREEE in the germline V gene (reference sequence). CDR3 length: 17 amino acids. Trimming stripped 4 bases from V and 7 bases from J, with 24 bases between. The CDR3 DNA is TGTGCCAGCAGCCAAGAGCGGGGACAGGCAACGGGGAATGAGCAGTTCTTC. It encodes CASSQERGQATGNEQFF. The whole variable domain, remainder taken from reference TRBV5-4 and TRBJ2-1, is ETGVTQSPTHLIKTRGQQVTLRCSSQSGHNTVSWYQQALGQGPQFIFQYYREEENGRGNFPPRFSGLQFPNYSSELNVNALELDDSALYLCASSQERGQATGNEQFFGPGTRLTVL.

The chain employs TRBV27 and TRBJ2-1; 8 nucleotides match TRBD2. V was clipped by 0 bases and J by 9 bases; unmatched bases: 13. This CDR3 region has 17 residues. CDR1 MNHEY and CDR2 SMNVEV come from the germline V gene (reference sequence). The CDR3 DNA is TGTGCCAGCAGTTTATCTGCAAGCGGGAGTCTGTGGGGTGAGCAGTTCTTC. It is translated as CASSLSASGSLWGEQFF.

The chain couples TRBV29-1 to TRBJ2-1, with 8 positions matching TRBD2. This CDR3 has 15 residues. V lost 3 bases and J lost 0; bases outside the gene matches: 4. Per germline, CDR1 SQVTM and CDR2 ANQGSEA. CDR3 amino acids: CSVDPAGVSYNEQFF. CDR3 sequence (DNA): TGCAGCGTTGACCCAGCGGGAGTCTCCTACAATGAGCAGTTCTTC.

This chain links TRBV19 with TRBJ2-1; the D gene is possibly TRBD2 (5 bases). With 5 bases removed from V and 10 bases from J, the gap between germline ends came to 15 bases. CDR1 and CDR2 (germline): LNHDA, SQIVND (reference sequence). The CDR3 runs 13 residues. CDR3 DNA: TGTGCCAGTAGTTACCCGGGGAGCACAGAGCAGTTCTTC. The encoded protein is CASSYPGSTEQFF.

The J gene is TRBJ2-1, the V gene TRBV9; weak D call: TRBD2 (5 bases). The CDR3 is 16 residues long. Per germline, CDR1 SGDLS and CDR2 YYNGEE. Trimming took 2 bases from V and 10 from J, leaving 22 bases between them. The DNA of the CDR3 is TGTGCCAGCAGCGTCGAGTCTAGCCTGCGGTCGGAGGAGCAGTTCTTC. Its translation: CASSVESSLRSEEQFF.

This clone appeared a single time. The rearrangement uses TRBV5-1 and TRBJ2-2; D is possibly TRBD2 (5 bases). The V gene lost 4 bases and the J gene lost 1 base, with 8 bases spanning the gap. CDR1 is SGHRS, CDR2 YFSETQ, per germline. The CDR3 has 14 residues. In DNA, the CDR3 is TGCGCCAGCAGCCTCGGGGAGAACACCGGGGAGCTGTTTTTT. This codes for CASSLGENTGELFF.

The chain recombines TRBV9 with TRBJ2-1, with 8 bases that match TRBD2. The CDR3 length is 16 residues. From germline, CDR1 is SGDLS and CDR2 YYNGEE. J lost 8 bases, V lost 1 base, and 11 bases had no gene match. Written as DNA, the CDR3 is TGTGCCAGCAGCGTAAGGTCCAGCGGGAGTCTCGATGAGCAGTTCTTC. It encodes CASSVRSSGSLDEQFF.

The rearrangement links TRBV6-1 to TRBJ2-6, with TRBD1 matching 7 bases. V trimming: 4 bases; J trimming: 2 bases; junction bases outside the gene matches: 8. CDR1 and CDR2 (germline): MNHNS, SASEGT. The CDR3 length is 17 residues. The CDR3 sequence: CASSVIRGQAGANVLTF. The CDR3 DNA sequence: TGTGCCAGCAGTGTTATAAGGGGGCAGGCTGGGGCCAACGTCCTGACTTTC.

The chain combines TRBV5-1 with TRBJ2-3; TRBD1 agrees at 7 bases. V shed 0 bases and J 2 bases; nucleotides not matched to a gene: 0. The germline V gene has CDR1 SGHRS and CDR2 YFSETQ. CDR3 length: 14 residues. This CDR3 is CASSLEGATDTQYF. CDR3 nucleotide sequence: TGCGCCAGCAGCTTGGAGGGGGCCACAGATACGCAGTATTTT.

The rearrangement links TRBV18 to TRBJ1-5, with D uncertain. V was cut by 3 bases and J by 3 bases, with 3 bases left in between. The germline gives CDR1 KGHSH, CDR2 LQKENI. The CDR3 runs 12 residues. The CDR3: CASSPSNQPQHF. DNA of the CDR3: TGTGCCAGCTCACCCTCCAATCAGCCCCAGCATTTT.

The chain has TRBV10-3 and TRBJ2-1; the match to TRBD2 covers 14 bases. The CDR3 spans 17 residues. Trimming at V came to 0 bases and at J to 5 bases, leaving 3 bases not matched to a gene. Germline CDR1 and CDR2: ENHRY and SYGVKD. The CDR3 DNA reads TGTGCCATCAGTGAGTCCAAGACTAGCGGGAGGGACAATGAGCAGTTCTTC. Amino acid sequence: CAISESKTSGRDNEQFF.

The table lists this clone with a few counts. The CDR3 region has the DNA TGTGCCAGCAGCAACAGAGGTGGGACACAAGAGACCCAGTACTTC. It yields the protein CASSNRGGTQETQYF. This chain joins TRBV7-3 and TRBJ2-5; possible D gene TRBD1, 6 bases. The CDR3 loop spans 15 amino acids. V shed 5 bases and J shed 2 bases, with 15 bases lying between them. Germline-derived CDR1 and CDR2 are SGHTA and FQGTGA.

V gene TRBV4-1 combines with J gene TRBJ2-3, with 11 positions matching TRBD2. V shed 3 bases, J shed 2 bases, and the junction held 4 bases outside the gene matches. CDR3 length: 16 residues. Germline-derived CDR1 and CDR2 are MGHRA and YSYEKL. The CDR3, as DNA: TGCGCCAGCAGCCAGGGGACTAGCGGAACCACAGATACGCAGTATTTT. This encodes CASSQGTSGTTDTQYF.

This chain connects TRBV18 to TRBJ2-5, with 15 bases aligning to TRBD2. V gave up 3 bases and J gave up 4 bases; unmatched junction bases: 3. The CDR3 contains 16 residues. Germline V lookup: CDR1 KGHSH, CDR2 LQKENI. CDR3 region: CASSPRGLAGGETQYF. CDR3 nucleotides: TGTGCCAGCTCACCCAGGGGACTAGCGGGAGGAGAGACCCAGTACTTC.

The V call is TRBV28, the J call TRBJ2-2, with D possibly TRBD2 on 6 matching bases. CDR3 length equals 16 residues. CDR1 is MDHEN and CDR2 is SYDVKM in the germline V gene. V was clipped by 2 bases and J by 4 bases, with 14 bases between them. CDR3 nucleotides: TGTGCCAGCAGTTTAAGTGGGCTGGGGGGCACCGGGGAGCTGTTTTTT. Translating it yields CASSLSGLGGTGELFF.

This clone came up once. This sequence joins TRBV27 and TRBJ1-6, with 10 bases fitting TRBD1. J gave up 8 bases and V 10 bases, and 8 bases lay outside the gene matches. This CDR3 has 14 residues. Per germline, CDR1 MNHEY and CDR2 SMNVEV (reference sequence). The CDR3 nucleotides read TGTGCCACGCGACAGGGGGCTGAGGATTCACCCCTCCACTTT. Its translation: CATRQGAEDSPLHF.

The chain combines TRBV5-5 with TRBJ2-3, with TRBD1 matching 9 bases. Germline values: CDR1 SGHKS, CDR2 YYEKEE (reference sequence). The CDR3 is made up of 13 amino acids. Trimming cost V 4 bases and J 14 bases; bases outside gene matches: 11. The CDR3 loop is CASSGTGQAAGYF. CDR3 DNA: TGTGCCAGCAGCGGGACAGGGCAAGCCGCAGGGTATTTT.

The chain is built from TRBV6-1 and TRBJ2-1; 9 bases are shared with TRBD1. This CDR3 contains 15 residues. CDR1 and CDR2 (germline): MNHNS, SASEGT. The V gene end was trimmed by 1 base and the J gene end by 8 bases; junction bases not matched to a gene: 6. CDR3 coding DNA: TGTGCCAGCAGTGAAGGAGACAGGGGGTACGATGAGCAGTTCTTC. Encoded protein: CASSEGDRGYDEQFF.

The gene calls are TRBV11-3 and TRBJ2-7, with D possibly matching TRBD1 (5 bases). CDR1 and CDR2 from the germline V gene are SGHNT and YENEEA. Between the trimmed V and J ends, which lost 2 bases and 2 bases, there was a span of 7 bases. This CDR3 spans 13 amino acids. CDR3 loop: CASSLSGTYEQYF. Written as DNA, the CDR3 is TGTGCCAGCAGCTTATCAGGGACCTACGAGCAGTACTTC.

This clone was found a few times. The chain carries TRBV2 and TRBJ1-1, with a tentative D call TRBD1 (6 bases). Germline lookup yields CDR1 SNHLY and CDR2 FYNNEI. The CDR3 has 12 amino acids. Trimming took off 3 bases at V and 7 bases at J, with 9 bases between the two ends. CDR3 coding DNA: TGTGCCAGCAGTGACAACAGGGATGAAGCTTTCTTT. Protein sequence: CASSDNRDEAFF. The full variable domain, rest sourced from reference TRBV2 and TRBJ1-1, is EPEVTQTPSHQVTQMGQEVILRCVPISNHLYFYWYRQILGQKVEFLVSFYNNEISEKSEIFDDQFSVERPDGSNFTLKIRSTKLEDSAMYFCASSDNRDEAFFGQGTRLTVV.

This clone came up once. The rearrangement links TRBV5-1 to TRBJ2-1; 15 nucleotides match TRBD2. V lost 3 bases to trimming and J lost 6 bases; unmatched junction nucleotides: 1. This CDR3 is built from 15 residues. Germline V gene data show CDR1 as SGHRS and CDR2 as YFSETQ. The CDR3, as DNA: TGCGCCAGCAGCTCGGGACTAGCGGGAGGCAATGAGCAGTTCTTC. This encodes CASSSGLAGGNEQFF.